This T cell receptor (beta chain) came from a study of blood T cell repertoires in COVID-19. Study as a whole: Samples of COVID-19 (acute and convalescent) were obtained from the United States, Italy and Spain. T cells, B-cell-depleted T cells, or PBMCs provided the cDNA or gDNA that served as material.

Trimming removed 6 bases at V and 2 bases at J, with 11 bases between. In germline, CDR1 is MNHNY, CDR2 SVGAGI (reference sequence). The CDR3 length is 14 residues. This clone was detected a few times. Other nucleotide sequences from this sample produce the same CDR3. Measured with immunoSEQ multiplex PCR; TCRdb has only the in-frame clones, and not every one. The sample includes 45,000 to 60,000 clones, 80% to 85% of them seen just once. This clonotype was obtained from a woman aged 55-69 years with acute or convalescent COVID-19. The specimen was peripheral blood. The chain joins TRBV6-6 to TRBJ1-5; tentatively, D is TRBD1 (6 bases). CDR3 sequence (DNA): TGTGCCAGCAGACCCCGACAGGGCAATCAGCCCCAGCATTTT. Amino acid sequence: CASRPRQGNQPQHF.